This T cell receptor beta chain was sequenced in a study of shared clonotypes between healthy human individuals. Study in general: The cohort had two women and a few men, ages 18 to 49. Researchers assigned three CD4 naive, three CD4 memory, two CD8 naive and one CD8 memory plate to each donor.

Within Nashville, Tennessee resided all donors, each a Caucasian adult. Details on this clone: Other DNA sequences in the sample encode the same CDR3.

TCRdb keeps only in-frame clones here, not all; method: immunoSEQ multiplex PCR. The data contain over a million clones, roughly 75% of them seen just once; the ten biggest clones take up over 1.3%. Material for sequencing was memory CD4+ T cells sorted from blood. Subset of the sample: CD45RA-negative fraction. The source is a man between 18 and 35 years old in good health.

The CDR3 reads CASSQGGNTIYF. The CDR3 nucleotides are TGTGCCAGCAGCCAGGGTGGAAACACCATATATTTT. The chain employs TRBV6-1 and TRBJ1-3; D perhaps matches TRBD1 (5 bases). This CDR3 is built from 12 residues. V was shortened by 6 bases and J by 3 bases, with 6 bases between the two germline ends. The germline CDR1 and CDR2 sequences are MNHNS and SASEGT.